The rows below give T cell receptor beta chains drawn from one sample of a study of T cells in Graves' hyperthyroidism and ophthalmopathy. TCRdb re-derived calls from the multiplex PCR reads in MiXCR, one entry per CDR3 protein. The sample includes roughly 500,000 distinct CDR3 sequences, about 15% of them seen just once. Specimen: blood. The source of these receptors is a woman in her thirties with Graves' hyperthyroidism that later progressed to Graves' ophthalmopathy. The CDR3 runs from the conserved cysteine through the conserved F or W. D genes are given only for firm matches. The size field is filled for only some rows; it gives once, few, many or a size class.

CDR3: CASRILQGEETQYF
DNA: TGTGCCAGCAGGATCCTTCAGGGGGAAGAGACCCAGTACTTC
V: TRBV12-3/TRBV12-4
length: 14
J: TRBJ2-5
D: TRBD1
size: many

CDR3: CASSETGLAMGTEAFF
DNA: TGTGCCAGCAGTGAGACAGGGTTGGCCATGGGAACTGAAGCTTTCTTT
V: TRBV2
length: 16
J: TRBJ1-1
D: TRBD1
size: many

CDR3: CSARLSETQYF
DNA: TGCAGTGCTAGACTTAGCGAAACCCAGTACTTC
V: TRBV20-1
length: 11
J: TRBJ2-5
D: -
size: many

CDR3: CASSLSTFIRAGEKVNTEAFF
DNA: TGTGCCAGCAGTTTATCGACCTTTATACGAGCTGGGGAGAAGGTGAACACTGAAGCTTTCTTT
V: TRBV27
length: 21
J: TRBJ1-1
D: -
size: few

CDR3: CASSHLGQLEKLFF
DNA: TGTGCCAGCAGCCATTTAGGACAGCTTGAAAAACTGTTTTTT
V: TRBV3-1
length: 14
J: TRBJ1-4
D: -
size: many

CDR3: CASSRTPTTSGYTF
DNA: TGTGCCAGCAGCCGAACCCCCACCACATCTGGCTACACCTTC
V: TRBV12-3/TRBV12-4
length: 14
J: TRBJ1-2
D: -
size: many

CDR3: CASSLRTSRETQYF
DNA: TGCGCCAGCAGCTTGCGCACTAGCCGGGAGACCCAGTACTTC
V: TRBV5-1
length: 14
J: TRBJ2-5
D: -
size: many

CDR3: CASSSPGRGRYEKLFF
DNA: TGTGCCAGCAGCTCCCCGGGGCGGGGGAGATACGAAAAACTGTTTTTT
V: TRBV11-2
length: 16
J: TRBJ1-4
D: -
size: many

CDR3: CASSYFPGISGANVLTF
DNA: TGTGCCAGCAGTTACTTTCCGGGGATCTCTGGGGCCAACGTCCTGACTTTC
V: TRBV6-2/TRBV6-3
length: 17
J: TRBJ2-6
D: -
size: -

CDR3: CSASGFATEAFF
DNA: TGCAGTGCTTCAGGGTTCGCCACTGAAGCTTTCTTT
V: TRBV20-1
length: 12
J: TRBJ1-1
D: -
size: many

CDR3: CSAALGYVGSNQPQHF
DNA: TGCAGTGCTGCCCTTGGGTACGTGGGGAGCAATCAGCCCCAGCATTTT
V: TRBV20-1
length: 16
J: TRBJ1-5
D: -
size: few

CDR3: CASAGQGGFSDTQYF
DNA: TGTGCCAGCGCCGGACAGGGAGGGTTTTCGGATACGCAGTATTTT
V: TRBV6-1
length: 15
J: TRBJ2-3
D: -
size: -

CDR3: CASSEARDTQYF
DNA: TGTGCCAGCAGTGAAGCCCGGGATACGCAGTATTTT
V: TRBV2
length: 12
J: TRBJ2-3
D: -
size: many

CDR3: CAWSSLTGGYEQFF
DNA: TGTGCCTGGAGTTCTCTAACGGGAGGGTATGAGCAGTTCTTC
V: TRBV30
length: 14
J: TRBJ2-1
D: TRBD2
size: -

CDR3: CASSPGLSDEQFF
DNA: TGTGCCAGCTCACCCGGCCTGAGTGATGAGCAGTTCTTC
V: TRBV18
length: 13
J: TRBJ2-1
D: -
size: few

CDR3: CASSPRTGGGTEAFF
DNA: TGTGCCAGCAGTCCACGGACAGGCGGGGGGACTGAAGCTTTCTTT
V: TRBV28
length: 15
J: TRBJ1-1
D: TRBD1
size: many

CDR3: CSAVNTGDYGYTF
DNA: TGCAGTGCTGTAAATACAGGGGATTATGGCTACACCTTC
V: TRBV20-1
length: 13
J: TRBJ1-2
D: TRBD1
size: many

CDR3: CASSHDMIQPQHF
DNA: TGTGCCAGCAGCCATGACATGATTCAGCCCCAGCATTTT
V: TRBV5-5
length: 13
J: TRBJ1-5
D: -
size: many

CDR3: CASRPGGFRDDGYTF
DNA: TGTGCCAGCAGACCGGGGGGCTTCCGGGACGATGGCTACACCTTC
V: TRBV9
length: 15
J: TRBJ1-2
D: -
size: many

CDR3: CASRLTGGYETQYF
DNA: TGTGCCAGCAGACTGACAGGGGGCTACGAGACCCAGTACTTC
V: TRBV27
length: 14
J: TRBJ2-5
D: TRBD1
size: -

CDR3: CSVDFPRRGQYF
DNA: TGCAGCGTTGATTTCCCCCGGAGGGGGCAGTACTTC
V: TRBV29-1
length: 12
J: TRBJ2-7
D: -
size: many

CDR3: CASSYFSGGNTGELFF
DNA: TGTGCCAGCAGTTACTTCAGTGGGGGGAACACCGGGGAGCTGTTTTTT
V: TRBV6-2/TRBV6-3
length: 16
J: TRBJ2-2
D: -
size: many

CDR3: CSVGSGYNEQFF
DNA: TGCAGCGTTGGGTCCGGGTACAATGAGCAGTTCTTC
V: TRBV29-1
length: 12
J: TRBJ2-1
D: -
size: few

CDR3: CASSLVTGGGETQYF
DNA: TGTGCCAGCAGTTTAGTCACAGGGGGTGGAGAGACCCAGTACTTC
V: TRBV12-3/TRBV12-4
length: 15
J: TRBJ2-5
D: TRBD1
size: -

CDR3: CAWIAPWGQAGNSPLHF
DNA: TGTGCCTGGATCGCCCCATGGGGACAGGCTGGGAATTCACCCCTCCACTTT
V: TRBV30
length: 17
J: TRBJ1-6
D: TRBD1
size: many

CDR3: CASSWGTSSWRETQYF
DNA: TGTGCCAGCAGCTGGGGGACTAGCAGTTGGAGGGAGACCCAGTACTTC
V: TRBV11-2
length: 16
J: TRBJ2-5
D: TRBD2
size: many

CDR3: CASSPERYGYTF
DNA: TGTGCCAGCTCACCGGAGCGGTATGGCTACACCTTC
V: TRBV18
length: 12
J: TRBJ1-2
D: -
size: few

CDR3: CASSPIRWTSGSKRTDTQYF
DNA: TGTGCCAGCAGCCCAATAAGGTGGACTAGCGGGAGTAAGAGAACAGATACGCAGTATTTT
V: TRBV11-2
length: 20
J: TRBJ2-3
D: TRBD2
size: -

CDR3: CAWSVLERMNEQYF
DNA: TGTGCCTGGAGTGTACTAGAGCGCATGAACGAGCAGTACTTC
V: TRBV30
length: 14
J: TRBJ2-7
D: -
size: -

CDR3: CASSSRDIFQTQYF
DNA: TGTGCCAGCAGTTCCCGGGACATTTTTCAGACCCAGTACTTC
V: TRBV28
length: 14
J: TRBJ2-5
D: -
size: many

CDR3: CASSRTGVSNTGELFF
DNA: TGTGCCAGCTCACGCACAGGGGTCTCGAACACCGGGGAGCTGTTTTTT
V: TRBV18
length: 16
J: TRBJ2-2
D: TRBD1
size: -

CDR3: CASSLVPQSGNEQFF
DNA: TGCGCCAGCAGCTTGGTCCCCCAGTCCGGCAATGAGCAGTTCTTC
V: TRBV5-1
length: 15
J: TRBJ2-1
D: -
size: many

CDR3: CASSPGTSYLYEQYF
DNA: TGCGCCAGCAGCCCCGGGACTTCCTATCTCTACGAGCAGTACTTC
V: TRBV5-1
length: 15
J: TRBJ2-7
D: -
size: few

CDR3: CASSTGTGIKTQYF
DNA: TGTGCCAGCAGCACCGGGACAGGGATTAAGACCCAGTACTTC
V: TRBV11-2
length: 14
J: TRBJ2-5
D: TRBD1
size: many

CDR3: CASSFGGGGNTIYF
DNA: TGTGCCAGCAGTTTTGGAGGGGGTGGAAACACCATATATTTT
V: TRBV12-3/TRBV12-4
length: 14
J: TRBJ1-3
D: -
size: many

CDR3: CSAPPASTSGSMTDTQYF
DNA: TGCAGTGCTCCCCCCGCTTCGACTAGCGGGAGCATGACAGATACGCAGTATTTT
V: TRBV20-1
length: 18
J: TRBJ2-3
D: TRBD2
size: many

CDR3: CASSLPSPGTGGLNTEAFF
DNA: TGTGCCAGCAGTTTACCCTCCCCCGGGACAGGGGGCTTGAACACTGAAGCTTTCTTT
V: TRBV28
length: 19
J: TRBJ1-1
D: TRBD1
size: many

CDR3: CASSVLRESDTQYF
DNA: TGTGCCAGCAGTGTGTTACGGGAATCAGATACGCAGTATTTT
V: TRBV2
length: 14
J: TRBJ2-3
D: -
size: many

CDR3: CASSERTYNEQFF
DNA: TGTGCCAGCAGTGAACGGACCTACAATGAGCAGTTCTTC
V: TRBV25-1
length: 13
J: TRBJ2-1
D: -
size: few

CDR3: CSARDPKGAYNEQFF
DNA: TGCAGTGCTAGAGATCCGAAGGGGGCTTACAATGAGCAGTTCTTC
V: TRBV20-1
length: 15
J: TRBJ2-1
D: TRBD1
size: many

CDR3: CASSRTGIGGNTEAFF
DNA: TGTGCCAGCAGCAGGACAGGGATTGGTGGGAACACTGAAGCTTTCTTT
V: TRBV6-1
length: 16
J: TRBJ1-1
D: TRBD1
size: many

CDR3: CASSEWGDKAATNEKLFF
DNA: TGTGCCAGCAGTGAATGGGGCGATAAAGCCGCAACTAATGAAAAACTGTTTTTT
V: TRBV25-1
length: 18
J: TRBJ1-4
D: -
size: -

CDR3: CASSEEVWSEGGNEQFF
DNA: TGTGCCAGCAGTGAAGAGGTATGGAGCGAAGGGGGAAATGAGCAGTTCTTC
V: TRBV6-1
length: 17
J: TRBJ2-1
D: -
size: few

CDR3: CASSPQGVDMNTEAFF
DNA: TGTGCCAGTAGTCCACAGGGGGTGGATATGAACACTGAAGCTTTCTTT
V: TRBV19
length: 16
J: TRBJ1-1
D: TRBD1
size: few

CDR3: CASRSELQETQYF
DNA: TGTGCCAGCAGATCTGAGCTACAAGAGACCCAGTACTTC
V: TRBV12-3/TRBV12-4
length: 13
J: TRBJ2-5
D: -
size: many

CDR3: CSARDEASGAYEQYF
DNA: TGCAGTGCTAGAGATGAGGCTAGCGGGGCCTACGAGCAGTACTTC
V: TRBV20-1
length: 15
J: TRBJ2-7
D: TRBD2
size: many

CDR3: CASSPSGGRGPVYGYTF
DNA: TGTGCCAGCTCACCCTCGGGGGGCAGGGGCCCGGTCTATGGCTACACCTTC
V: TRBV18
length: 17
J: TRBJ1-2
D: -
size: -

CDR3: CAWSFLQGLLYF
DNA: TGTGCCTGGAGTTTCCTTCAGGGGCTCTTGTACTTC
V: TRBV30
length: 12
J: TRBJ2-7
D: -
size: -

CDR3: CGGGRNTGELFF
DNA: TGCGGGGGGGGCAGGAACACCGGGGAGCTGTTTTTT
V: TRBV20-1
length: 12
J: TRBJ2-2
D: -
size: many

CDR3: CSVGLAGRSYEQYF
DNA: TGCAGCGTTGGGCTAGCGGGGCGCTCCTACGAGCAGTACTTC
V: TRBV29-1
length: 14
J: TRBJ2-7
D: TRBD2
size: -

CDR3: CASSPGTELHYEQYF
DNA: TGTGCCAGCAGCCCCGGGACTGAGTTACACTACGAGCAGTACTTC
V: TRBV13
length: 15
J: TRBJ2-7
D: -
size: few

CDR3: CASSSLSAGSYEQYF
DNA: TGTGCCAGCAGCTCCCTATCGGCGGGATCCTACGAGCAGTACTTC
V: TRBV11-2
length: 15
J: TRBJ2-7
D: -
size: many

CDR3: CASSQGWMNTEAFF
DNA: TGCGCCAGCAGCCAAGGTTGGATGAACACTGAAGCTTTCTTT
V: TRBV4-1
length: 14
J: TRBJ1-1
D: -
size: many